Listed here are 16 T cell receptor beta chains from one sample, sequenced in a study of cytotoxic CD8 clonotypes in ibrutinib-treated CLL. Profiling relied on immunoSEQ multiplex PCR, and the TCRdb table lists in-frame clones only, not all of them. There are over 100,000 clones in the sample; 80% to 90% occur only once, and over 2% lies in the top ten. The input for sequencing was PBMCs, taken after 24 months of ibrutinib treatment. The receptor source for this set is a human donor with chronic lymphocytic leukemia.

The chain carries TRBV7-2 and TRBJ2-7, with 7 positions matching TRBD2. Trimming at V came to 3 bases and at J to 1 base, leaving 9 bases not matched to a gene. This CDR3 has 16 amino acids. CDR1 is SGHTA, CDR2 FQGNSA, per germline. Here the CDR3 reads CASSFGSGRGSYEQYF. CDR3 DNA: TGTGCCAGCAGCTTTGGGTCAGGGAGGGGATCCTACGAGCAGTACTTC.

V and J are TRBV5-1 and TRBJ1-2; D is undetermined. CDR1 SGHRS and CDR2 YFSETQ come from the germline V gene. V dropped 1 base and J dropped 7 bases, with 8 bases sitting between them. The CDR3 has 12 amino acids. CDR3 in amino acids: CASSLNSGGYTF. The CDR3 DNA sequence: TGCGCCAGCAGCTTGAATTCTGGTGGCTACACCTTC.

The chain couples TRBV6-5 to TRBJ2-3; TRBD2 is a possible D gene (6 bases). CDR3 length equals 15 residues. V lost 2 bases and J 2 bases, leaving 11 bases between the germline ends. Per germline, CDR1 MNHEY and CDR2 SVGAGI. The chain's CDR3 is CASSYRRRDTDTQYF. The CDR3, as DNA: TGTGCCAGCAGTTACAGGCGGAGGGACACAGATACGCAGTATTTT.

The genes are TRBV28 and TRBJ1-2; TRBD1 is a possible D gene (5 bases). V was clipped by 8 bases and J by 8 bases, with 18 bases between them. The length of the CDR3 is 13 residues. Looked up from germline, CDR1 is MDHEN and CDR2 is SYDVKM. CDR3 loop: CASLTAGNLGYTF. CDR3 DNA sequence: TGTGCCAGCCTTACGGCAGGGAATCTAGGCTACACCTTC.

This chain uses TRBV6-1 with TRBJ2-1; no reliable D call. V lost 6 bases and J lost 6, with 6 bases in between. From germline, CDR1 is MNHNS and CDR2 SASEGT. This CDR3 comprises 11 residues. The CDR3 protein is CASRGRNEQFF. CDR3 coding DNA: TGTGCCAGCAGAGGTCGCAATGAGCAGTTCTTC.

The rearrangement joins TRBV27 to TRBJ2-1; 9 nucleotides align to TRBD1. V dropped 7 bases and J dropped 6; count of bases not matched to a gene: 4. Per germline, CDR1 MNHEY and CDR2 SMNVEV (reference sequence). The CDR3 contains 13 residues. The CDR3, as DNA: TGTGCCAGCACTCACAGGGGGCTCAATGAGCAGTTCTTC. Translation gives CASTHRGLNEQFF.

The table lists this clone with a few counts. The chain combines TRBV9 with TRBJ1-2, with D hard to call. Germline V gene sequence: CDR1 SGDLS, CDR2 YYNGEE. Trimming pared 0 bases from V and 7 bases from J, leaving 10 bases between. CDR3 length: 13 residues. The CDR3: CASSVDSRSGYTF. DNA for the CDR3: TGTGCCAGCAGCGTAGATAGCAGGTCTGGCTACACCTTC.

The rearrangement uses TRBV14 and TRBJ1-2, with D maybe TRBD1 (5 bases). The CDR3 extends over 15 amino acids. Germline V lookup: CDR1 SGHDN, CDR2 FVKESK. Trimming removed 0 bases at V and 4 bases at J, with 12 bases between. CDR3 in DNA: TGTGCCAGCAGCCAAGAAGTCGGCAGGGCCTATGGCTACACCTTC. Protein product: CASSQEVGRAYGYTF.

The chain couples TRBV4-3 to TRBJ2-6, with 9 positions matching TRBD1. CDR3 length: 18 amino acids. The germline gives CDR1 LGHNA, CDR2 YSLEER. The V and J ends lost 3 bases and 1 base, in that order; junction bases with no gene match: 7. The CDR3 DNA reads as TGCGCCAGCAGCCAGGATCCGGGACAGGGATCTGGGGCCAACGTCCTGACTTTC. Translation: CASSQDPGQGSGANVLTF.

The rearrangement joins TRBV2 to TRBJ2-1; unclear D gene. The germline gives CDR1 SNHLY, CDR2 FYNNEI. CDR3 length: 11 residues. V was trimmed by 5 bases and J by 9 bases, leaving 8 bases between them. CDR3 loop: CASSRYLEQFF. In nucleotides, the CDR3 is TGTGCCAGCAGTCGCTACCTTGAGCAGTTCTTC.

The genes are TRBV11-2 and TRBJ1-1, with D possibly matching TRBD1 (5 bases). The CDR3 covers 14 residues. Germline CDR1 and CDR2: SGHAT and FQNNGV. V lost 1 base and J lost 10, with 16 bases in between. The CDR3 sequence is CASSLGAGTRAAFF. The DNA of the CDR3 is TGTGCCAGCAGCTTAGGGGCAGGGACCAGGGCAGCTTTCTTT.

This chain links TRBV7-9 with TRBJ2-3; D possibly corresponds to TRBD1 (5 bases). V lost 2 bases and J 6 bases, leaving 12 bases between the germline ends. CDR1 and CDR2 from the germline V gene are SEHNR and FQNEAQ (reference sequence). The CDR3 spans 14 residues. CDR3 region: CASSLQQGADTQYF. The CDR3 DNA sequence: TGTGCCAGCAGCTTACAGCAGGGTGCGGATACGCAGTATTTT.

V gene TRBV11-2 combines with J gene TRBJ2-7; D is possibly TRBD2 (5 bases). CDR1 and CDR2 from the germline V gene are SGHAT and FQNNGV. V lost 4 bases, J lost 2 bases, and 12 bases lay in between. The CDR3 is 14 amino acids. In DNA, the CDR3 is TGTGCCAGCAGCTCCCTAACTAGTCCCTACGAGCAGTACTTC. Translation gives CASSSLTSPYEQYF.

V usage is TRBV7-5 and J usage is TRBJ2-5. TRBV7-5 is classified as a pseudogene. CDR3 length equals 11 residues. The DNA of the CDR3 is TGTGCCAGAAGCTTACCAGAGACCCAGTACTTC. As protein: CARSLPETQYF.

The chain recombines TRBV5-1 with TRBJ2-7, with TRBD2 matching 7 bases. This CDR3 region has 15 residues. CDR1 is SGHRS and CDR2 is YFSETQ in the germline V gene. V lost 2 bases, J lost 2 bases, and 7 bases stayed unmatched. The CDR3 here is CASSLAGYRAYEQYF. For the CDR3, the DNA is TGCGCCAGCAGCTTAGCGGGGTACAGAGCCTACGAGCAGTACTTC.

The chain joins TRBV7-9 to TRBJ2-1; the D is unclear. The CDR3 consists of 11 residues. Trimming removed 9 bases at V and 9 bases at J, with 12 bases between. Germline V gene sequence: CDR1 SEHNR, CDR2 FQNEAQ (reference sequence). Here the CDR3 DNA reads TGTGCCAGTGGGGATCGGGCTGAGCAGTTCTTC. This sequence encodes CASGDRAEQFF.